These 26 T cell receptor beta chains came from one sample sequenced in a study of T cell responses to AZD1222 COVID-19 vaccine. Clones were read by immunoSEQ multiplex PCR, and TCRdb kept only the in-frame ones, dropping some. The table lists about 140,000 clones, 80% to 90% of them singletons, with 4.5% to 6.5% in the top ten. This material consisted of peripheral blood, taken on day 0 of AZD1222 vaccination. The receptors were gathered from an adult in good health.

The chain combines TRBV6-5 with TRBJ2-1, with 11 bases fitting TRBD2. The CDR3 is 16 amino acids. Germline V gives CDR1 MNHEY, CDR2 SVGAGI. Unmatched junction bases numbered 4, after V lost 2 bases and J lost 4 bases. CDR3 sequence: CASSYETSGDYNEQFF. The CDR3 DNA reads TGTGCCAGCAGTTACGAGACTAGCGGGGATTACAATGAGCAGTTCTTC.

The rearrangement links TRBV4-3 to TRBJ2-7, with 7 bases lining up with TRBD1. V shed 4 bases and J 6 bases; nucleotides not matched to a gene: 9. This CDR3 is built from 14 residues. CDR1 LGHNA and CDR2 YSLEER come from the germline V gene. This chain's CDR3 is CASSPRTGRGEQYF. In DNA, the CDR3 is TGCGCCAGCAGCCCTAGGACAGGACGGGGCGAGCAGTACTTC.

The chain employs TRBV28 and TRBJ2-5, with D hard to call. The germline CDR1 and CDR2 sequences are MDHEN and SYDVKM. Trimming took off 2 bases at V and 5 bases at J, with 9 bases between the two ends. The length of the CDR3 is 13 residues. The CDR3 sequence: CASSLEARETQYF. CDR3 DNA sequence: TGTGCCAGCAGTTTAGAAGCCCGGGAGACCCAGTACTTC.

CDR3 protein: CASSQADRGYTEAFF. For the CDR3, the DNA is TGCGCCAGCAGCCAAGCCGACAGGGGGTACACTGAAGCTTTCTTT. The rearrangement links TRBV4-3 to TRBJ1-1, with 9 bases aligning to TRBD1. Per the germline V gene, CDR1 is LGHNA and CDR2 is YSLEER. V gave up 1 base and J gave up 3 bases; unmatched junction bases: 3. The length of the CDR3 is 15 residues.

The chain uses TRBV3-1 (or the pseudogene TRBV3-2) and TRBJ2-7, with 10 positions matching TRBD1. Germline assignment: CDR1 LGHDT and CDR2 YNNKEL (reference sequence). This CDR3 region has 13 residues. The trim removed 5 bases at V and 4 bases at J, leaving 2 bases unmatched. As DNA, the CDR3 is TGTGCCAGCAGCTGGGACAGGGGTTACGAGCAGTACTTC. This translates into CASSWDRGYEQYF.

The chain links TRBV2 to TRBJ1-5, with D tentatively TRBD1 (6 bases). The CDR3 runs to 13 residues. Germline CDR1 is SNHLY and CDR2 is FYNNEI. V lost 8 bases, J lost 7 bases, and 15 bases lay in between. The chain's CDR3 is CASEGGLGQPQHF. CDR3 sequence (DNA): TGTGCCAGCGAGGGGGGCCTCGGGCAGCCCCAGCATTTT. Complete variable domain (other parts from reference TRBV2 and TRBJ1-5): EPEVTQTPSHQVTQMGQEVILRCVPISNHLYFYWYRQILGQKVEFLVSFYNNEISEKSEIFDDQFSVERPDGSNFTLKIRSTKLEDSAMYFCASEGGLGQPQHFGDGTRLSIL.

The CDR3 protein is CATRSGAFHEKLFF. CDR3 coding DNA: TGTGCCACCCGCTCCGGGGCGTTTCATGAAAAACTGTTTTTT. The chain uses TRBV15 and TRBJ1-4; tentative D call: TRBD1 (5 bases). Germline CDR1 LNHNV, CDR2 YYDKDF (reference sequence). The CDR3 is 14 residues long. V lost 8 bases, J lost 6 bases, and 16 bases lay in between.

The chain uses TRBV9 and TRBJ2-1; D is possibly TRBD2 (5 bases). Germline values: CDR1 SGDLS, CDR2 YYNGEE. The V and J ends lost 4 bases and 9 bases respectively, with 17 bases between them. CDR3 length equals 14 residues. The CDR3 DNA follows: TGTGCCAGCAGCTATCGAGGTTCAACTAGTGAGCAGTTCTTC. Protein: CASSYRGSTSEQFF.

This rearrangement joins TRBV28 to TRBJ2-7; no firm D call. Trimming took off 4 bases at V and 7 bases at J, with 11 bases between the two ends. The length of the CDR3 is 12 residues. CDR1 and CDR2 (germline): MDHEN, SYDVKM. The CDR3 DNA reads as TGTGCCAGCAGTTCCGGGCCCATAGAGCAGTACTTC. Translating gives CASSSGPIEQYF.

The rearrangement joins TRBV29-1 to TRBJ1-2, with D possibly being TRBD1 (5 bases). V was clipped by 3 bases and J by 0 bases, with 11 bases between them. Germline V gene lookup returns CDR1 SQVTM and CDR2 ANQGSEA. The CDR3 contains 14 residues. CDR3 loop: CSVDPPGPNYGYTF. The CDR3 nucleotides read TGCAGCGTTGATCCTCCAGGGCCTAACTATGGCTACACCTTC.

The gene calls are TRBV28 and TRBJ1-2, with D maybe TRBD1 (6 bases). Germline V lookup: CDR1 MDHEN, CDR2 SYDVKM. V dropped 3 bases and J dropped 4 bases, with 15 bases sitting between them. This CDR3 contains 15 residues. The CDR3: CASSFSHRAAYGYTF. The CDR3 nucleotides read TGTGCCAGCAGTTTCAGCCACAGGGCGGCCTATGGCTACACCTTC.

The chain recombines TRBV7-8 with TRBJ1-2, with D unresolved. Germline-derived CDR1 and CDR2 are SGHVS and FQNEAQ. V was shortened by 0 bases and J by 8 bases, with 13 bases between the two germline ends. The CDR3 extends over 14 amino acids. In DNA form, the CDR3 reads TGTGCCAGCAGCTTAGCTCGTGCAGGAGGGGGCTACACCTTC. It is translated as CASSLARAGGGYTF.

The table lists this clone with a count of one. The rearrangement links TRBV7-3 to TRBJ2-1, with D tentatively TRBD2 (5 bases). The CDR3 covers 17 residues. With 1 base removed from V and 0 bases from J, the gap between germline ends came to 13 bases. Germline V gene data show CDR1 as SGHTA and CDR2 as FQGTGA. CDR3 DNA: TGTGCCAGCAGCTTAAGGGGAGCGTTATCCTCCTACAATGAGCAGTTCTTC. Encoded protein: CASSLRGALSSYNEQFF. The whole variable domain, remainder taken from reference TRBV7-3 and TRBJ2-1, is GAGVSQTPSNKVTEKGKYVELRCDPISGHTALYWYRQSLGQGPEFLIYFQGTGAADDSGLPNDRFFAVRPEGSVSTLKIQRTERGDSAVYLCASSLRGALSSYNEQFFGPGTRLTVL.

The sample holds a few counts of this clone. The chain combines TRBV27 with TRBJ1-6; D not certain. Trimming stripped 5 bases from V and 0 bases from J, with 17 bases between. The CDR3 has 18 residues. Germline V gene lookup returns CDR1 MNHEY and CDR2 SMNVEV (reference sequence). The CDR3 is CASSREAASSSYNSPLHF. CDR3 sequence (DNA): TGTGCCAGCAGTCGAGAGGCGGCTTCGAGCTCCTATAATTCACCCCTCCACTTT.

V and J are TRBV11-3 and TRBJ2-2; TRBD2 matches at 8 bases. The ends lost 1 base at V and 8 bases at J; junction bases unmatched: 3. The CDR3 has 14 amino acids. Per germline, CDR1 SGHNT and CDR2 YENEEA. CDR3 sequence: CASSLAGGMGELFF. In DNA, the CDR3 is TGTGCCAGCAGCTTAGCGGGAGGGATGGGGGAGCTGTTTTTT. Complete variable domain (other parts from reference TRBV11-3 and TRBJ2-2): EAGVVQSPRYKIIEKKQPVAFWCNPISGHNTLYWYLQNLGQGPELLIRYENEEAVDDSQLPKDRFSAERLKGVDSTLKIQPAELGDSAVYLCASSLAGGMGELFFGEGSRLTVL.

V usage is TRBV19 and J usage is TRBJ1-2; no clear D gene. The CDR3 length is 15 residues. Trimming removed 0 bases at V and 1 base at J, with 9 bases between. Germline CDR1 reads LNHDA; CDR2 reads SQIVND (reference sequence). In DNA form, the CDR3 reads TGTGCCAGTAGTATAGAATGGCGCAGTAACTATGGCTACACCTTC. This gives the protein CASSIEWRSNYGYTF.

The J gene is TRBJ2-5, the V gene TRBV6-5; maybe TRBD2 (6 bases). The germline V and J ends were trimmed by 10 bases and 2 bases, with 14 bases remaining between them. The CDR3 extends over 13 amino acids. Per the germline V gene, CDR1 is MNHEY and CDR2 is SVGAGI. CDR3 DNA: TGTGCCACCACTCGCGGGAATCAAGAGACCCAGTACTTC. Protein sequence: CATTRGNQETQYF.

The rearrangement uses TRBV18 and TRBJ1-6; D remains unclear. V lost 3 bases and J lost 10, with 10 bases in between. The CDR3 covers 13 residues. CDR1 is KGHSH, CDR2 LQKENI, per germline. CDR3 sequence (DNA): TGTGCCAGCTCACCGGGCGGCGGCTCACCCCTCCACTTT. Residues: CASSPGGGSPLHF. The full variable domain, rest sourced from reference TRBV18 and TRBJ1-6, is NAGVMQNPRHLVRRRGQEARLRCSPMKGHSHVYWYRQLPEEGLKFMVYLQKENIIDESGMPKERFSAEFPKEGPSILRIQQVVRGDSAAYFCASSPGGGSPLHFGNGTRLTVT.

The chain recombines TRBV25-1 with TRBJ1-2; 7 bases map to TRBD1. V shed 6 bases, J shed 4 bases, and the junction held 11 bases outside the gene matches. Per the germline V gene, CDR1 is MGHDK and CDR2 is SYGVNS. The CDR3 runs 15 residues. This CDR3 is CASSLSGTEAYGYTF. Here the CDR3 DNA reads TGTGCCAGCAGCTTGTCCGGGACAGAAGCCTATGGCTACACCTTC.

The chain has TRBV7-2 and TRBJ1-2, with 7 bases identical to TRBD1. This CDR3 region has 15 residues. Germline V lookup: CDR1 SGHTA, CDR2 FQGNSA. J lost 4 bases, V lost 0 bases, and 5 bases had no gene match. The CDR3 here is CASSLAGTAIYGYTF. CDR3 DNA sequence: TGTGCCAGCAGCTTAGCTGGGACAGCTATCTATGGCTACACCTTC.

CDR3 nucleotide sequence: TGTGCCAGCAGCTTTGCGGGCAGCCGAATCTCTGGGGCCAACGTCCTGACTTTC. The encoded protein is CASSFAGSRISGANVLTF. This chain links TRBV5-4 with TRBJ2-6, with TRBD2 as a possible D gene (5 bases). The CDR3 has 18 residues. The V gene lost 2 bases and the J gene lost 0 bases, with 15 bases spanning the gap. Germline values: CDR1 SGHNT, CDR2 YYREEE (reference sequence).

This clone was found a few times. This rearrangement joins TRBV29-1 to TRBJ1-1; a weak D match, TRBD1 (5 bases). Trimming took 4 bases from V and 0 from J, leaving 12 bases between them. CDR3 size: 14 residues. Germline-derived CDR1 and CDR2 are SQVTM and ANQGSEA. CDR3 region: CSVAPRVLNTEAFF. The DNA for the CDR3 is TGCAGCGTTGCTCCCAGGGTCTTGAACACTGAAGCTTTCTTT.

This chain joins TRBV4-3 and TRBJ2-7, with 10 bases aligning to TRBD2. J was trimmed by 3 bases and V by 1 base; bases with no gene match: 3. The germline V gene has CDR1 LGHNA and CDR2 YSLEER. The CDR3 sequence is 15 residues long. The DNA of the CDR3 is TGCGCCAGCAGCCAAGGGGCTAGCGGGAGCTACGAGCAGTACTTC. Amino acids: CASSQGASGSYEQYF.

CDR3 residues: CASRRGLASTQETQYF. Here the CDR3 DNA reads TGTGCCAGCAGGCGGGGACTAGCGTCTACTCAAGAGACCCAGTACTTC. This chain links TRBV27 with TRBJ2-5; 10 bases map to TRBD2. Germline trimming cut 6 bases from V and 2 bases from J; bases unmatched to any gene: 9. CDR3 size: 16 residues. Germline V lookup: CDR1 MNHEY, CDR2 SMNVEV (reference sequence).

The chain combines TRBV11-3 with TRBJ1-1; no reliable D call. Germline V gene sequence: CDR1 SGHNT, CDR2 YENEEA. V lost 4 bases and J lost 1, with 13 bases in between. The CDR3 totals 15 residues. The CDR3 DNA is TGTGCCAGCAGCTCAACGGGCAAATCGAACACTGAAGCTTTCTTT. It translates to CASSSTGKSNTEAFF. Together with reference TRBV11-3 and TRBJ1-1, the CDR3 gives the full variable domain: EAGVVQSPRYKIIEKKQPVAFWCNPISGHNTLYWYLQNLGQGPELLIRYENEEAVDDSQLPKDRFSAERLKGVDSTLKIQPAELGDSAVYLCASSSTGKSNTEAFFGQGTRLTVV.

The CDR3 DNA is TGCGCCAGCAGCTTGGGGGCAGTTAATCAGCCCCAGCATTTT. It specifies CASSLGAVNQPQHF. J is TRBJ1-5 and V is TRBV5-1; D remains ambiguous. The V and J ends lost 0 bases and 4 bases respectively, with 8 bases between them. The CDR3 runs 14 residues. Germline lookup yields CDR1 SGHRS and CDR2 YFSETQ. The full variable domain, completed using reference TRBV5-1 and TRBJ1-5, is KAGVTQTPRYLIKTRGQQVTLSCSPISGHRSVSWYQQTPGQGLQFLFEYFSETQRNKGNFPGRFSGRQFSNSRSEMNVSTLELGDSALYLCASSLGAVNQPQHFGDGTRLSIL.